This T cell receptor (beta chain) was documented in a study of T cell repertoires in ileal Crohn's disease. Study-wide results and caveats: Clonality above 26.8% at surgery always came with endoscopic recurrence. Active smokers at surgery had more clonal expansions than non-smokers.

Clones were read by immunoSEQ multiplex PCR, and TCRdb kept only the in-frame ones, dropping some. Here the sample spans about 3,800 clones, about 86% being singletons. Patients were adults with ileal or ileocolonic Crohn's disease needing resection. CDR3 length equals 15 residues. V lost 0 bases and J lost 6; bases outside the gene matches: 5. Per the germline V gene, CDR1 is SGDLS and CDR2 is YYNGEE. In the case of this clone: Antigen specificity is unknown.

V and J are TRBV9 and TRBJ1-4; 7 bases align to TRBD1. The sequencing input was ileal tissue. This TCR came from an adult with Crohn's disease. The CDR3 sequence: CASSVGVTGYEKLFF. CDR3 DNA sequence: TGTGCCAGCAGCGTAGGGGTGACAGGGTATGAAAAACTGTTTTTT.